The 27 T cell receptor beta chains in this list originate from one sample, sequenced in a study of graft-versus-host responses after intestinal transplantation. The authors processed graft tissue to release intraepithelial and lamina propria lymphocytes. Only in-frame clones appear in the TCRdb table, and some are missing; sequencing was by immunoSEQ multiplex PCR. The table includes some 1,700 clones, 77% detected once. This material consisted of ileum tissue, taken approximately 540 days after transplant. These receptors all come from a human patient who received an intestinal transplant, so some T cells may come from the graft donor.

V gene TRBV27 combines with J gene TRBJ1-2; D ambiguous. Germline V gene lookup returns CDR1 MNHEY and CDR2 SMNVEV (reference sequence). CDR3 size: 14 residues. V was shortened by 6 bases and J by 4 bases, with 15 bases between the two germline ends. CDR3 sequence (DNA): TGTGCCAGCAGCCTTGGACGGTGGGGCTATGGCTACACCTTC. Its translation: CASSLGRWGYGYTF.

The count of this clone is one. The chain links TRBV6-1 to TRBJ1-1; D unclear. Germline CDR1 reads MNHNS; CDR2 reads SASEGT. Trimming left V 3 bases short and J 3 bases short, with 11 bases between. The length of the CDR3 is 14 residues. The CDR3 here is CASSEFTGDTEAFF. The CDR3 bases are TGTGCCAGCAGTGAGTTTACCGGCGACACTGAAGCTTTCTTT.

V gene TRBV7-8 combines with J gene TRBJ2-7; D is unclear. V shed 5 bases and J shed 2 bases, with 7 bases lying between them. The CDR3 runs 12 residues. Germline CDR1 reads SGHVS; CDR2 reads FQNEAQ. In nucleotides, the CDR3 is TGTGCCAGCAGCCACGGACCCTACGAGCAGTACTTC. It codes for CASSHGPYEQYF.

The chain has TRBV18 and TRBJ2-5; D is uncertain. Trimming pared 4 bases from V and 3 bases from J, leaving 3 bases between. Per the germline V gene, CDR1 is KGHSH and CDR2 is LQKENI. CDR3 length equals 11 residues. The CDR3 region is CASSLKETQYF. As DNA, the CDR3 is TGTGCCAGCTCACTGAAAGAGACCCAGTACTTC.

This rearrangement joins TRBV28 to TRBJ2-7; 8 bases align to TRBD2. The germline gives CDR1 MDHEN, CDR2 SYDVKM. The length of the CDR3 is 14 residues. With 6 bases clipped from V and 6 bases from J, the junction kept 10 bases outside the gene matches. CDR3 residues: CASRFSGKGSEQYF. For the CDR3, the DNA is TGTGCCAGCAGATTTAGCGGGAAGGGCAGCGAGCAGTACTTC.

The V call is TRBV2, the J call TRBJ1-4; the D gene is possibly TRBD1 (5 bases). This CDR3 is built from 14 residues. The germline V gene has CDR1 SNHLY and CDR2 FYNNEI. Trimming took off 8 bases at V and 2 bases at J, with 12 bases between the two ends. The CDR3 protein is CASLNRGTNEKLFF. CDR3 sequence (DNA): TGTGCCAGCCTGAACCGGGGGACTAATGAAAAACTGTTTTTT.

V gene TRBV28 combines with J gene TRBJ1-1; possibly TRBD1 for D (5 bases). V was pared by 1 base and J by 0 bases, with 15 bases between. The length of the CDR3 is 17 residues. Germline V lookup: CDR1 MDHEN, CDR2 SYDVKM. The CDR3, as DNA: TGTGCCAGCAGTTTATTTTTACCGGGACGGGTGAACACTGAAGCTTTCTTT. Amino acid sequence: CASSLFLPGRVNTEAFF.

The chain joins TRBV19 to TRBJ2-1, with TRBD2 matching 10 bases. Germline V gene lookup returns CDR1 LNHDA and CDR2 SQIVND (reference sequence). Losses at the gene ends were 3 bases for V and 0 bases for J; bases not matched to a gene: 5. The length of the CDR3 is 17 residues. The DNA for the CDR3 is TGTGCCAGTAGTATCAGCGGACTAGCGGCCTCCTACAATGAGCAGTTCTTC. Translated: CASSISGLAASYNEQFF.

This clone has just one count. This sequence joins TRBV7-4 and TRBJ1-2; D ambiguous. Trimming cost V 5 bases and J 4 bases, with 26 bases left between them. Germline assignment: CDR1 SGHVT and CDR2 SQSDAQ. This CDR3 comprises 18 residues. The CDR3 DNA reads TGTGCCAGCAGCGGATCGACGAGAGCAGCGCGAAAGACCTATGGCTACACCTTC. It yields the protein CASSGSTRAARKTYGYTF. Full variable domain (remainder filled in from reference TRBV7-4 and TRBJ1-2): GAGVSQSPRYKVAKRGRDVALRCDSISGHVTLYWYRQTLGQGSEVLTYSQSDAQRDKSGRPSGRFSAERPERSVSTLKIQRTEQGDSAVYLCASSGSTRAARKTYGYTFGSGTRLTVV.

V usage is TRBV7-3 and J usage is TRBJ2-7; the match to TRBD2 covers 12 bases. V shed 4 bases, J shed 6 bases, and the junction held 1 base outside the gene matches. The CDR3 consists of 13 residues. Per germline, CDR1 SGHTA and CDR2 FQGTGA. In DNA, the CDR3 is TGTGCCAGCAGCTCACTAGCGGGAGGCGAGCAGTACTTC. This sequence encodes CASSSLAGGEQYF.

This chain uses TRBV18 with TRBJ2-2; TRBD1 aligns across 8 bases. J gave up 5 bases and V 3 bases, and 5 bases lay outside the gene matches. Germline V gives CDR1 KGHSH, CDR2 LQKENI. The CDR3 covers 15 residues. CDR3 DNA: TGTGCCAGCTCACCGATCGACAGGGGAACCGGGGAGCTGTTTTTT. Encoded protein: CASSPIDRGTGELFF.

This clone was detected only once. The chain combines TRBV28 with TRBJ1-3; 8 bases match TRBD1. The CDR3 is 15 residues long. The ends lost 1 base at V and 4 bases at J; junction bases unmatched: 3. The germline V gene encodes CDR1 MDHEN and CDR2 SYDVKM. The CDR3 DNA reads TGTGCCAGCAGTTTATCGCGGACAGGGGGAAACACCATATATTTT. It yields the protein CASSLSRTGGNTIYF.

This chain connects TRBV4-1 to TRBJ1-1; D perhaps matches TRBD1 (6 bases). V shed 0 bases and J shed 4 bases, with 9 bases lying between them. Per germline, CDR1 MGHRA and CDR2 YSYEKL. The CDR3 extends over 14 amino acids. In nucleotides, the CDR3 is TGCGCCAGCAGCCAAGATACGGGGGCCACTGAAGCTTTCTTT. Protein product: CASSQDTGATEAFF.

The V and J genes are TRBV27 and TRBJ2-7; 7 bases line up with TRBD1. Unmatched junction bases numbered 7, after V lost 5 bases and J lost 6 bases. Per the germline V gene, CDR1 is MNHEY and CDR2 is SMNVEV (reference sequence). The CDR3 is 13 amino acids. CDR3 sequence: CASSPDRVGEQYF. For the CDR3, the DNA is TGTGCCAGCAGTCCTGACAGGGTAGGCGAGCAGTACTTC.

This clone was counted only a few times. The CDR3 DNA sequence: TGTGCCAGCAGCTTAACCCCTAGCGGGAGCGCCGGGGAGCTGTTTTTT. It is translated as CASSLTPSGSAGELFF. This rearrangement joins TRBV7-3 to TRBJ2-2; TRBD2 matches at 10 bases. Germline V lookup: CDR1 SGHTA, CDR2 FQGTGA. Germline trimming cut 0 bases from V and 6 bases from J; bases unmatched to any gene: 4. CDR3 length equals 16 residues.

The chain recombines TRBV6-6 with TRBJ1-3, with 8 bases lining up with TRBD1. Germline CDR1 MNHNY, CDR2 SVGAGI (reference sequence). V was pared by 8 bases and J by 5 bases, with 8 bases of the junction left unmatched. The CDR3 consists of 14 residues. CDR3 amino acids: CASANSGGRNTIYF. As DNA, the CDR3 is TGTGCCAGCGCGAATTCAGGGGGCAGAAACACCATATATTTT.

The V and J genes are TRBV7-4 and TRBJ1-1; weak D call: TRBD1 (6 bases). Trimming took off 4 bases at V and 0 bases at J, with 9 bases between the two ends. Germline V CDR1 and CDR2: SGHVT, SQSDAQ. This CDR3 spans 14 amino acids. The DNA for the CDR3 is TGTGCCAGCAGCTCGGGACACATGAACACTGAAGCTTTCTTT. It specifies CASSSGHMNTEAFF.

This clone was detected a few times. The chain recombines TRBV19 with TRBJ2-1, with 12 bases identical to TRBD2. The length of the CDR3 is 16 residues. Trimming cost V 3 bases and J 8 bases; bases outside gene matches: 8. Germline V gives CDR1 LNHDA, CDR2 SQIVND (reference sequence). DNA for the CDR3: TGTGCCAGTAGTATCGGACTAGCGGGGAATATCTATGAGCAGTTCTTC. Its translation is CASSIGLAGNIYEQFF. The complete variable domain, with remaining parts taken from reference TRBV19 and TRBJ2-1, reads DGGITQSPKYLFRKEGQNVTLSCEQNLNHDAMYWYRQDPGQGLRLIYYSQIVNDFQKGDIAEGYSVSREKKESFPLTVTSAQKNPTAFYLCASSIGLAGNIYEQFFGPGTRLTVL.

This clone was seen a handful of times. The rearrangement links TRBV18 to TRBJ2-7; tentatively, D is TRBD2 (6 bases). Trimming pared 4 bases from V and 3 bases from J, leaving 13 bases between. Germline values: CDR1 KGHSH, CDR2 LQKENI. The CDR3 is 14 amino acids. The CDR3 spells CASSRGTPNYEQYF. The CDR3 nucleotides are TGTGCCAGCTCACGCGGGACTCCGAACTACGAGCAGTACTTC.

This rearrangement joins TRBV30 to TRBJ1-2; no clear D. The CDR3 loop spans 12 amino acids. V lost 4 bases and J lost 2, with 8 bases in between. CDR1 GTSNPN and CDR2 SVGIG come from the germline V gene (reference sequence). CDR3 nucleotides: TGTGCCTGGACTGCGGGAAACTATGGCTACACCTTC. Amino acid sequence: CAWTAGNYGYTF.

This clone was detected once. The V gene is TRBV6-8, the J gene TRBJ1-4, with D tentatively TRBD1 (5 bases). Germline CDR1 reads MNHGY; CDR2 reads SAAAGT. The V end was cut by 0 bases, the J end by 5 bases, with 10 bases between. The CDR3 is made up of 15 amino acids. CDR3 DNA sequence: TGTGCCAGCAGTTACTCGGCAGGGCAAAATGAAAAACTGTTTTTT. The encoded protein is CASSYSAGQNEKLFF.

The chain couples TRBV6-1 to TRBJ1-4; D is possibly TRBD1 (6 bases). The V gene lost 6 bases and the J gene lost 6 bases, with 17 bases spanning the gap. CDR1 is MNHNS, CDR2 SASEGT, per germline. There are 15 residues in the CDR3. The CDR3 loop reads CASSPSRGADEKLFF. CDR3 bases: TGTGCCAGCAGCCCTTCCAGGGGAGCTGATGAAAAACTGTTTTTT.

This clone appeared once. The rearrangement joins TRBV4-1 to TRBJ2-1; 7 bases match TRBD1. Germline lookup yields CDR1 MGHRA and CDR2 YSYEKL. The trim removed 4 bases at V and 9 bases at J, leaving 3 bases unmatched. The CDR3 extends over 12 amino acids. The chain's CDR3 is CASSLYRGEQFF. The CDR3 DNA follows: TGCGCCAGCAGCCTTTACAGGGGTGAGCAGTTCTTC.

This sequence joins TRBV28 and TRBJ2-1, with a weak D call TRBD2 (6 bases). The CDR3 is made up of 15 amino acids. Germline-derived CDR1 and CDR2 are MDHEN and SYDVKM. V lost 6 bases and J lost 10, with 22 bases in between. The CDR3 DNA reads TGTGCCAGCAGGGGGGGTGCCGGGTCTGTTGGAGAGCAGTTCTTC. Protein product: CASRGGAGSVGEQFF.

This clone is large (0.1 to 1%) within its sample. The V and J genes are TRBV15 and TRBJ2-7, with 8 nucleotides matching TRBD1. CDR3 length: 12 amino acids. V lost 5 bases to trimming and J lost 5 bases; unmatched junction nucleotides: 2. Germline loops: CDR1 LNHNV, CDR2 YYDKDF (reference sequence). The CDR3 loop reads CATSQTGDEQYF. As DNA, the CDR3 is TGTGCCACCAGCCAGACAGGGGACGAGCAGTACTTC.

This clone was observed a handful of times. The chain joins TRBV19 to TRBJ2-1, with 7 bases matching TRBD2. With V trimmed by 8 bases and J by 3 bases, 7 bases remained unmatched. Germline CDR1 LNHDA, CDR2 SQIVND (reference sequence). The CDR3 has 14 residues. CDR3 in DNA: TGTGCCAGTCGGCCTAGCGGAGTCTACAATGAGCAGTTCTTC. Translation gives CASRPSGVYNEQFF.

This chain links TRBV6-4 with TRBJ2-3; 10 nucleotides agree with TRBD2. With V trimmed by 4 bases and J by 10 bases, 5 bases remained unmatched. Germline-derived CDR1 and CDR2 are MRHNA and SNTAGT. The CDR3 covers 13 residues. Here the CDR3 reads CASSAERGGAQYF. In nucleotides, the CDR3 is TGTGCCAGCAGTGCGGAGCGGGGGGGGGCGCAGTATTTT.